These 19 T cell receptor beta chains were all obtained from the same sample, sequenced in a study of control samples from healthy donors and cancer patients (TCRdb year 2020). Library creation used the immunoSEQ multiplex PCR assay. TCRdb re-hosts the immuneACCESS table, in-frame sequences only. Its copies lack some clones; in the studies checked, an unresolved V gene accounts for under half of them, and the cause for the rest is not known. Counted in this sample were 130,000 or so clones; around 87% of them appeared once. Of the sample, about 2.9% falls within the top ten clones. The sample consisted of blood. The receptors here all came from a man aged 60 to 75 in good health.

This rearrangement joins TRBV5-4 to TRBJ1-1; TRBD1 aligns across 10 bases. With 4 bases clipped from V and 0 bases from J, the junction kept 9 bases outside the gene matches. CDR1 and CDR2 (germline): SGHNT, YYREEE (reference sequence). This CDR3 comprises 17 residues. The chain's CDR3 is CASSIGTGDLMNTEAFF. CDR3 nucleotide sequence: TGTGCCAGCAGCATTGGGACAGGGGACCTTATGAACACTGAAGCTTTCTTT.

V usage is TRBV16 and J usage is TRBJ1-5; 9 bases match TRBD1. The CDR3 covers 14 residues. Trimming at V came to 5 bases and at J to 7 bases, leaving 6 bases not matched to a gene. Germline CDR1 is KGHSY and CDR2 is FQNENV. CDR3 region: CASSWDRVGQPQHF. Here the CDR3 DNA reads TGTGCCAGCAGCTGGGACAGGGTTGGGCAGCCCCAGCATTTT.

V gene TRBV28 combines with J gene TRBJ1-5, with 7 bases lining up with TRBD1. Germline V gene lookup returns CDR1 MDHEN and CDR2 SYDVKM. The V and J ends lost 5 bases and 11 bases, in that order; junction bases with no gene match: 12. This CDR3 region has 14 residues. As DNA, the CDR3 is TGTGCCAGCAGTCCCCCGGGACAGCCAGGGGCCCAGCATTTT. It encodes CASSPPGQPGAQHF.

The rearrangement uses TRBV28 and TRBJ2-2; D possibly corresponds to TRBD1 (7 bases). The V gene lost 3 bases and the J gene lost 1 base, with 15 bases spanning the gap. The CDR3 length is 17 residues. Germline V CDR1 and CDR2: MDHEN, SYDVKM. The CDR3 spells CASSFRGTSQNTGELFF. The CDR3, as DNA: TGTGCCAGCAGTTTCAGGGGGACTTCCCAGAACACCGGGGAGCTGTTTTTT.

The chain links TRBV5-1 to TRBJ1-1, with a weak D call TRBD1 (5 bases). The ends were cut back, 2 bases at V and 8 bases at J, with 13 bases in the middle. The CDR3 has 13 residues. Germline V lookup: CDR1 SGHRS, CDR2 YFSETQ. CDR3 amino acids: CASSFGGIPEAFF. CDR3 nucleotides: TGCGCCAGCAGCTTCGGGGGAATTCCAGAAGCTTTCTTT.

The genes are TRBV7-2 and TRBJ2-7, with D unresolved. Between the trimmed V and J ends, which lost 5 bases and 5 bases, there was a span of 7 bases. This CDR3 spans 11 amino acids. The germline V gene has CDR1 SGHTA and CDR2 FQGNSA. CDR3 nucleotides: TGTGCCAGCAGCATTACCCACGAGCAGTACTTC. This codes for CASSITHEQYF.

The chain has TRBV2 and TRBJ1-6; TRBD1 might be the D (5 bases). CDR1 and CDR2 from the germline V gene are SNHLY and FYNNEI. The CDR3 length is 18 residues. The V and J ends lost 3 bases and 5 bases respectively, with 20 bases between them. The CDR3 bases are TGTGCCAGCAGTGATGGGGACCCGGGGCAGGCAAATAATTCACCCCTCCACTTT. It codes for CASSDGDPGQANNSPLHF.

The V gene is TRBV5-6, the J gene TRBJ2-7, with TRBD1 matching over 8 bases. Unmatched junction bases numbered 3, after V lost 4 bases and J lost 3 bases. Germline loops: CDR1 SGHDT, CDR2 YYEEEE. The CDR3 consists of 13 residues. The CDR3 reads CASSAGTGYEQYF. The CDR3 bases are TGTGCCAGCAGCGCCGGGACAGGCTACGAGCAGTACTTC.

This chain uses TRBV28 with TRBJ2-3; D is perhaps TRBD1 (6 bases). The germline V and J ends were trimmed by 3 bases and 2 bases, with 12 bases remaining between them. Germline CDR1 MDHEN, CDR2 SYDVKM. The CDR3 is 15 residues long. CDR3 sequence (DNA): TGTGCCAGCAGTTTGGAACAGGGAACCACAGATACGCAGTATTTT. This gives the protein CASSLEQGTTDTQYF.

With regard to this clone: Distinct nucleotide sequences in the sample also encode this CDR3. The gene calls are TRBV12-3 or TRBV12-4 and TRBJ1-2; a weak D match, TRBD1 (5 bases). CDR3 length: 13 amino acids. V was shortened by 1 base and J by 2 bases, with 5 bases between the two germline ends. DNA of the CDR3: TGTGCCAGCAGTTTAGGGGGGAACTATGGCTACACCTTC. It specifies CASSLGGNYGYTF.

In this sample, this clone turned up a few times. The chain combines TRBV6-1 with TRBJ1-2; 9 positions match TRBD1. V was clipped by 3 bases and J by 4 bases; unmatched bases: 3. The CDR3 runs 14 residues. Germline CDR1 and CDR2: MNHNS and SASEGT. CDR3 nucleotides: TGTGCCAGCAGTGATTTACAGGGGGCCTATGGCTACACCTTC. It yields the protein CASSDLQGAYGYTF.

V gene TRBV7-9 combines with J gene TRBJ1-1, with a possible D match to TRBD1 (5 bases). V shed 5 bases and J shed 0 bases, with 13 bases lying between them. From germline, CDR1 is SEHNR and CDR2 FQNEAQ (reference sequence). This CDR3 spans 15 amino acids. The CDR3 spells CASSRGWGVNTEAFF. In nucleotides, the CDR3 is TGTGCCAGCAGCCGCGGGTGGGGGGTGAACACTGAAGCTTTCTTT.

Here the CDR3 reads CASSQDRVNQPQHF. CDR3 sequence (DNA): TGCGCCAGCAGCCAAGATAGGGTTAATCAGCCCCAGCATTTT. The V and J genes are TRBV4-3 and TRBJ1-5; D remains unclear. The V and J ends lost 0 bases and 4 bases respectively, with 7 bases between them. The CDR3 runs to 14 residues. Germline loops: CDR1 LGHNA, CDR2 YSLEER.

This rearrangement joins TRBV5-6 to TRBJ1-6; weak D call: TRBD1 (5 bases). This CDR3 is built from 17 residues. Trimming removed 0 bases from V and 0 bases from J, with 10 bases in between. CDR1 and CDR2 from the germline V gene are SGHDT and YYEEEE. CDR3 residues: CASSLEQASSYNSPLHF. The CDR3 coding sequence is TGTGCCAGCAGCTTGGAACAGGCGAGCTCCTATAATTCACCCCTCCACTTT.

The CDR3 region has the DNA TGTGCCAGCAGTTTTTGGACAGGGGGTCCAGGGAGCCAAGAGACCCAGTACTTC. Protein product: CASSFWTGGPGSQETQYF. V and J are TRBV28 and TRBJ2-5; 10 positions match TRBD1. CDR1 is MDHEN, CDR2 SYDVKM, per germline. V shed 3 bases, J shed 1 base, and the junction held 11 bases outside the gene matches. This CDR3 has 18 amino acids.

This chain joins TRBV18 and TRBJ2-6; 14 bases map to TRBD2. Per germline, CDR1 KGHSH and CDR2 LQKENI. This CDR3 has 18 residues. Trimming took 6 bases from V and 1 from J; bases not matched to a gene: 5. In DNA form, the CDR3 reads TGTGCCAGCTCTCCGGGACTAGCGGGGGTATCTGGGGCCAACGTCCTGACTTTC. It encodes CASSPGLAGVSGANVLTF.

The chain couples TRBV5-4 to TRBJ1-6, with D unresolved. CDR1 is SGHNT, CDR2 YYREEE, per germline (reference sequence). Deletions cut 0 bases from V and 9 bases from J, with 10 bases between. The CDR3 spans 14 residues. The CDR3 reads CASSLAGVGSPLHF. The CDR3, as DNA: TGTGCCAGCAGCTTGGCTGGGGTAGGTTCACCCCTCCACTTT. The variable domain in full, completed from reference TRBV5-4 and TRBJ1-6, reads ETGVTQSPTHLIKTRGQQVTLRCSSQSGHNTVSWYQQALGQGPQFIFQYYREEENGRGNFPPRFSGLQFPNYSSELNVNALELDDSALYLCASSLAGVGSPLHFGNGTRLTVT.

The chain links TRBV10-2 to TRBJ2-3, with 9 bases lining up with TRBD2. The CDR3 totals 14 residues. The junction had 11 bases not matched to a gene; V was cut back by 9 bases and J by 7 bases. Germline lookup yields CDR1 WSHSY and CDR2 SAAADI. The CDR3 sequence is CASFPGLAMNTQYF. The DNA for the CDR3 is TGCGCCAGTTTTCCGGGACTAGCAATGAATACGCAGTATTTT.

The gene calls are TRBV6-5 and TRBJ1-1; 7 nucleotides align to TRBD1. Trimming took 2 bases from V and 1 from J; bases not matched to a gene: 4. Germline CDR1 reads MNHEY; CDR2 reads SVGAGI. The CDR3 length is 15 residues. CDR3 in amino acids: CASSYKRQGNTEAFF. Written as DNA, the CDR3 is TGTGCCAGCAGTTACAAGAGACAGGGGAACACTGAAGCTTTCTTT.